The 28 T cell receptor beta chains given below trace back to one sample, sequenced in a study of Graves' ophthalmopathy and Graves' hyperthyroidism. Using RNA transcripts, the TCR beta CDR3 regions were amplified. The workflow started with a first-round RT-PCR run with HTBI primers and then moved on to a second-round multiplex PCR. Using its own MiXCR run on the multiplex PCR reads, TCRdb lists one record per CDR3 protein. The sample holds approximately 1.2 million distinct CDR3 sequences, approximately 35% seen once. The sequenced sample was peripheral blood or thyroid tissue (not recorded which). Every receptor here comes from an adult man with Graves' hyperthyroidism.

The chain carries TRBV15 and TRBJ2-7, with TRBD1 matching 10 bases. The CDR3 consists of 15 residues. Germline V gives CDR1 LNHNV, CDR2 YYDKDF (reference sequence). Losses at the gene ends were 6 bases for V and 5 bases for J; bases not matched to a gene: 10. The CDR3 loop is CATRKTGTGDNEQYF. Here the CDR3 DNA reads TGTGCCACCAGAAAGACCGGGACAGGGGATAACGAGCAGTACTTC.

The CDR3 DNA follows: TGCAGCGTTGGGACAGGGGGTACTAATGGAAACACCATATATTTT. Translating it yields CSVGTGGTNGNTIYF. The V gene is TRBV29-1, the J gene TRBJ1-3; 10 bases align to TRBD1. Germline CDR1 reads SQVTM; CDR2 reads ANQGSEA. The CDR3 sequence is 15 residues long. J was trimmed by 3 bases and V by 4 bases; bases with no gene match: 6.

This clonotype was counted between two and nine times. The chain couples TRBV6-2 or TRBV6-3 to TRBJ1-1; D may be TRBD1 (6 bases). Per germline, CDR1 MNHEY and CDR2 SVGEGT. The CDR3 loop spans 16 amino acids. V was pared by 7 bases and J by 0 bases, with 18 bases between. DNA of the CDR3: TGTGCCAGCACCCAAACTATGACAGGTTTGAACACTGAAGCTTTCTTT. It codes for CASTQTMTGLNTEAFF.

With respect to this clonotype: This clone may be a read error of a much larger clone one base away. J is TRBJ1-2 and V is TRBV7-9; a weak D match, TRBD1 (6 bases). The germline V gene has CDR1 SEHNR and CDR2 FQNEAQ (reference sequence). The CDR3 extends over 15 amino acids. V gave up 4 bases and J gave up 4 bases, with 16 bases separating them. The CDR3 DNA sequence: TGTGCCAGCAGCTGGGGACAAGACGCACCCTATGGCTACACCTTC. It is translated as CASSWGQDAPYGYTF. The entire variable domain, with the rest obtained from reference TRBV7-9 and TRBJ1-2, is as follows: DTGVSQNPRHKITKRGQNVTFRCDPISEHNRLYWYRQTLGQGPEFLTYFQNEAQLEKSRLLSDRFSAERPKGSFSTLEIQRTEQGDSAMYLCASSWGQDAPYGYTFGSGTRLTVV.

This clonotype was seen a few times. This sequence joins TRBV5-4 and TRBJ1-2; 10 bases are a match to TRBD1. The CDR3 loop spans 18 amino acids. V lost 3 bases to trimming and J lost 3 bases; unmatched junction nucleotides: 14. Germline V lookup: CDR1 SGHNT, CDR2 YYREEE (reference sequence). This chain's CDR3 is CASSWGDRGRFMYYGYTF. The DNA for the CDR3 is TGTGCCAGCAGCTGGGGGGACAGGGGAAGATTTATGTACTATGGCTACACCTTC.

This clonotype was detected a few times. The chain carries TRBV2 and TRBJ2-7; 9 bases align to TRBD2. After removal of 4 bases from V and 5 bases from J, the junction contained 6 bases not matched to a gene. The V gene's germline CDR1 is SNHLY and CDR2 FYNNEI. The CDR3 has 14 amino acids. The chain's CDR3 is CASSGVAGVDEQYF. For the CDR3, the DNA is TGTGCCAGCAGTGGGGTAGCGGGAGTTGACGAGCAGTACTTC.

This clonotype has at least ten counts. The chain uses TRBV10-3 and TRBJ2-5; 7 nucleotides match TRBD1. The CDR3 totals 13 residues. With 10 bases clipped from V and 2 bases from J, the junction kept 7 bases outside the gene matches. In germline, CDR1 is ENHRY, CDR2 SYGVKD. CDR3: CATETGQQETQYF. The CDR3 bases are TGTGCCACCGAGACAGGGCAGCAAGAGACCCAGTACTTC.

Of note for this clonotype: It is unclear where the CDR3 begins or ends on the DNA, so no DNA is shown, and the CDR3 is as TCRdb lists it. This rearrangement joins TRBV25-1 to TRBJ1-1. Per the germline V gene, CDR1 is MGHDK and CDR2 is SYGVNS. From its first to its last residue, the CDR3 has 12 amino acids. CDR3 sequence reads: CACSASDEEAFF.

This clonotype has ten or more counts. The rearrangement uses TRBV10-3 and TRBJ1-2, with 8 bases lining up with TRBD1. Germline V gene data show CDR1 as ENHRY and CDR2 as SYGVKD. The CDR3 loop spans 15 amino acids. Trimming removed 8 bases from V and 5 bases from J; junction bases left unmatched: 13. The CDR3 sequence is CAISSQGARYYGYTF. CDR3 DNA sequence: TGTGCCATCTCGAGTCAGGGGGCGCGATATTATGGCTACACCTTC.

Many counts were recorded for this clonotype. This sequence joins TRBV11-2 and TRBJ1-2; D is undetermined. The V and J ends lost 3 bases and 2 bases respectively, with 7 bases between them. The CDR3 is 13 residues long. Germline CDR1 reads SGHAT; CDR2 reads FQNNGV. The CDR3 here is CASSFSGNYGYTF. CDR3 nucleotide sequence: TGTGCCAGCAGCTTTTCCGGGAACTATGGCTACACCTTC.

This clonotype appeared many times. The CDR3 reads CASSPTGGLYGYTF. The CDR3 coding sequence is TGTGCCAGCAGCCCTACAGGGGGCCTTTATGGCTACACCTTC. The chain recombines TRBV2 with TRBJ1-2; 9 bases are shared with TRBD1. The CDR3 spans 14 residues. V lost 6 bases and J lost 5; bases outside the gene matches: 7. Looked up from germline, CDR1 is SNHLY and CDR2 is FYNNEI.

Worth noting for this clonotype: This likely came from a read error, as a far larger clone is one base away. V is TRBV12-3 or TRBV12-4 and J is TRBJ2-7, with TRBD1 matching 7 bases. This CDR3 has 14 amino acids. The V and J ends lost 6 bases and 3 bases, in that order; junction bases with no gene match: 8. Written as DNA, the CDR3 is TGTGCCAGCAGCCAGGCGACAGGGAGCTACGAGCAGTACTTC. The encoded protein is CASSQATGSYEQYF.

V and J are TRBV9 and TRBJ1-1; D remains ambiguous. This CDR3 has 13 residues. Germline CDR1 reads SGDLS; CDR2 reads YYNGEE. V was trimmed by 4 bases and J by 3 bases, leaving 10 bases between them. The CDR3 loop is CASSPRAHTEAFF. The CDR3 nucleotides are TGTGCCAGCAGCCCCCGGGCCCACACTGAAGCTTTCTTT.

This clonotype showed up many times. The chain links TRBV20-1 to TRBJ2-2; 7 bases line up with TRBD1. The CDR3 contains 13 residues. The germline V gene encodes CDR1 DFQATT and CDR2 SNEGSKA (reference sequence). J was trimmed by 4 bases and V by 1 base; bases with no gene match: 0. CDR3 in amino acids: CSARGQGTGELFF. CDR3 bases: TGCAGTGCTAGAGGACAGGGCACCGGGGAGCTGTTTTTT.

The rearrangement joins TRBV29-1 to TRBJ2-7; TRBD1 agrees at 9 bases. CDR1 and CDR2 from the germline V gene are SQVTM and ANQGSEA. V lost 5 bases, J lost 4 bases, and 6 bases stayed unmatched. The CDR3 is 13 residues long. The CDR3 spells CSVWTGAFYEQYF. As DNA, the CDR3 is TGCAGCGTTTGGACAGGGGCCTTTTACGAGCAGTACTTC.

The chain links TRBV5-1 to TRBJ1-4; 7 nucleotides agree with TRBD1. Germline V lookup: CDR1 SGHRS, CDR2 YFSETQ. With 1 base clipped from V and 5 bases from J, the junction kept 8 bases outside the gene matches. CDR3 length: 16 amino acids. For the CDR3, the DNA is TGCGCCAGCAGCTTGTCGCCGGGACAGCGGAATGAAAAACTGTTTTTT. Amino acid sequence: CASSLSPGQRNEKLFF.

This sequence joins TRBV2 and TRBJ2-5; D uncertain. This CDR3 spans 12 amino acids. Between the trimmed V and J ends, which lost 7 bases and 5 bases, there was a span of 11 bases. Germline lookup yields CDR1 SNHLY and CDR2 FYNNEI. DNA for the CDR3: TGTGCCAGCATTTCCTCCCGGGAGACCCAGTACTTC. This translates into CASISSRETQYF.

The J gene is TRBJ2-5, the V gene TRBV5-1; D possibly uses TRBD1 or TRBD2 (6 bases each). This CDR3 region has 15 residues. Germline V gene sequence: CDR1 SGHRS, CDR2 YFSETQ. V was pared by 0 bases and J by 4 bases, with 13 bases between. Here the CDR3 reads CASSLVVGGGETQYF. CDR3 coding DNA: TGCGCCAGCAGCTTGGTGGTAGGAGGGGGAGAGACCCAGTACTTC.

There are a few counts of this clonotype. V is TRBV11-2 and J is TRBJ2-2; TRBD2 agrees at 8 bases. Trimming took 2 bases from V and 7 from J; bases not matched to a gene: 6. CDR1 and CDR2 (germline): SGHAT, FQNNGV. This CDR3 region has 15 residues. CDR3 nucleotides: TGTGCCAGCAGCTTACTCAGCGGGGGAGTCGGGGAGCTGTTTTTT. Amino acids: CASSLLSGGVGELFF.

The CDR3 region has the DNA TGCGCCAGCAGCTTGTGGAATAGCGGGACCTACGAGCAGTACTTC. Translating it yields CASSLWNSGTYEQYF. This chain links TRBV5-1 with TRBJ2-7; 8 nucleotides match TRBD2. The trim removed 1 base at V and 2 bases at J, leaving 5 bases unmatched. In germline, CDR1 is SGHRS, CDR2 YFSETQ. CDR3 length: 15 amino acids.

The V and J genes are TRBV30 and TRBJ1-1; D is unclear. Trimming removed 3 bases from V and 6 bases from J, with 14 bases in between. The germline CDR1 and CDR2 sequences are GTSNPN and SVGIG (reference sequence). CDR3 length: 13 amino acids. The CDR3 DNA reads TGTGCCTGGAGCGGAATGATAAGGGCTGAAGCTTTCTTT. Translation: CAWSGMIRAEAFF.

In the case of this clonotype: The conserved final phenylalanine or tryptophan is absent from the CDR3, which likely points to a read error. It is unclear where the CDR3 begins or ends on the DNA, so no DNA is shown, and the CDR3 is as TCRdb lists it. The chain combines TRBV7-2 with TRBJ2-5; the DNA was not used to check the table's D call, TRBD2. The CDR3 is 13 residues long, counting both termini. Germline lookup yields CDR1 SGHTA and CDR2 FQGNSA. CDR3: CASSLVASGRPNY.

The J gene is TRBJ1-1, the V gene TRBV28; no clear D gene. Germline V gives CDR1 MDHEN, CDR2 SYDVKM. The V end was cut by 7 bases, the J end by 4 bases, with 19 bases between. The CDR3 sequence is 15 residues long. CDR3 loop: CASTPTPPGSTEAFF. The CDR3, as DNA: TGTGCCAGCACCCCAACACCTCCCGGTTCCACTGAAGCTTTCTTT.

Points on this clonotype: The CDR3 does not end in the conserved phenylalanine or tryptophan, so this is likely a read error. The chain couples TRBV3-1 to TRBJ1-2; D is unresolved. This CDR3 is 12 amino acids long. Trimming pared 1 base from V and 8 bases from J, leaving 8 bases between. The germline V gene encodes CDR1 LGHDT and CDR2 YNNKEL (reference sequence). CDR3 amino acids: CASSQGLAGYTL. CDR3 sequence (DNA): TGTGCCAGCAGCCAAGGGTTAGCGGGCTACACCCTC.

This clonotype was counted at least ten times. The chain combines TRBV14 with TRBJ1-1; TRBD1 aligns across 9 bases. Germline CDR1 is SGHDN and CDR2 is FVKESK. The CDR3 length is 14 residues. The junction had 11 bases not matched to a gene; V was cut back by 4 bases and J by 11 bases. Written as DNA, the CDR3 is TGTGCCAGCAGCCTTCACCGGGACAGGGAGCGTGCTTTCTTT. The encoded protein is CASSLHRDRERAFF.

The CDR3 region is CASSLGQGGLAGELFF. DNA for the CDR3: TGTGCCAGCAGCTTAGGTCAGGGTGGGTTGGCCGGGGAGCTGTTTTTT. The genes are TRBV7-2 and TRBJ2-2; D is perhaps TRBD1 (5 bases). This CDR3 is built from 16 residues. The ends were cut back, 1 base at V and 6 bases at J, with 15 bases in the middle. Germline V gene lookup returns CDR1 SGHTA and CDR2 FQGNSA.

Ten or more counts support this clonotype. J is TRBJ2-5 and V is TRBV19, with D possibly being TRBD1 or TRBD2 (6 bases each). From germline, CDR1 is LNHDA and CDR2 SQIVND (reference sequence). Trimming took 11 bases from V and 5 from J, leaving 21 bases between them. The CDR3 runs to 14 residues. In DNA form, the CDR3 reads TGTGCCTCAAGGGGCCGGGGGCCTGGGGAGACCCAGTACTTC. This encodes CASRGRGPGETQYF. The full variable domain, completed using reference TRBV19 and TRBJ2-5, is DGGITQSPKYLFRKEGQNVTLSCEQNLNHDAMYWYRQDPGQGLRLIYYSQIVNDFQKGDIAEGYSVSREKKESFPLTVTSAQKNPTAFYLCASRGRGPGETQYFGPGTRLLVL.

On this clonotype: One end of the junction varies from germline; a read error may be responsible. This CDR3 reads CASSFFLPNSGNTMYF. In nucleotides, the CDR3 is TGTGCCAGCAGCTTTTTCCTCCCAAACTCTGGAAACACCATGTATTTT. The rearrangement links TRBV7-9 to TRBJ1-3; D is uncertain. In germline, CDR1 is SEHNR, CDR2 FQNEAQ (reference sequence). CDR3 length: 16 amino acids.